These 9 T cell receptor beta chains came from one sample sequenced in a study of Graves' ophthalmopathy and Graves' hyperthyroidism. Amplified material comprised TCR beta CDR3 regions derived from RNA transcripts. Investigators did first-round RT-PCR with HTBI primers, then second-round multiplex PCR. TCRdb processed the multiplex PCR reads anew with MiXCR; each CDR3 protein has one entry. The sample includes under 800,000 distinct CDR3 sequences, about 20% seen only once; the top ten take approximately 7%. Sequencing input: peripheral blood. The receptors shown here come from a young woman with stable Graves' hyperthyroidism. Some clones in this sample may be carry-over from other donors' samples.

There are many counts of this clonotype. The V and J genes are TRBV12-3 or TRBV12-4 and TRBJ1-1; no clear D gene. V was trimmed by 3 bases and J by 1 base, leaving 6 bases between them. This CDR3 contains 13 residues. The CDR3 bases are TGTGCCAGCAGTTTTATAGGGAACACTGAAGCTTTCTTT. Encoded protein: CASSFIGNTEAFF.

This clonotype was seen ten or more times. The V gene is TRBV11-2, the J gene TRBJ1-2; possibly TRBD1 for D (5 bases). CDR1 and CDR2 (germline): SGHAT, FQNNGV. CDR3 length equals 15 residues. Trimming took off 5 bases at V and 0 bases at J, with 13 bases between the two ends. The CDR3 spells CASSRLAGTNYGYTF. The CDR3 DNA reads TGTGCCAGCAGCCGGTTGGCAGGGACTAACTATGGCTACACCTTC.

This clonotype was counted only a few times. The rearrangement joins TRBV9 to TRBJ1-1; D gene unclear. This CDR3 is built from 13 residues. Germline CDR1 reads SGDLS; CDR2 reads YYNGEE. Deletions cut 0 bases from V and 8 bases from J, with 11 bases between. CDR3 amino acids: CASSVDSGVEAFF. The CDR3 DNA is TGTGCCAGCAGCGTAGATTCAGGTGTCGAAGCTTTCTTT.

In this sample, this clonotype turned up many times. The chain links TRBV28 to TRBJ2-2; no clear D gene. V shed 6 bases and J shed 1 base, with 12 bases lying between them. The CDR3 is 15 residues long. Germline V gene data show CDR1 as MDHEN and CDR2 as SYDVKM. The CDR3 is CASSTAALNTGELFF. The CDR3 nucleotides read TGTGCCAGCAGCACCGCGGCCCTGAACACCGGGGAGCTGTTTTTT.

This clonotype was observed at least ten times. This sequence joins TRBV6-2 or TRBV6-3 and TRBJ1-5, with TRBD1 identical over 9 bases. Germline loops: CDR1 MNHEY, CDR2 SVGEGT. V was clipped by 9 bases and J by 6 bases; unmatched bases: 6. The CDR3 is 13 amino acids. CDR3 in amino acids: CASTGGVVQPQHF. For the CDR3, the DNA is TGTGCCAGTACAGGGGGCGTCGTTCAGCCCCAGCATTTT.

This clonotype was found many times. The genes are TRBV6-1 and TRBJ1-2; D not resolved. Germline CDR1 MNHNS, CDR2 SASEGT. The CDR3 runs to 17 residues. Trimming took off 4 bases at V and 8 bases at J, with 26 bases between the two ends. The CDR3 sequence is CASSAPNQRVSTRGYTF. The CDR3 nucleotides are TGTGCCAGCAGTGCCCCTAATCAAAGGGTGTCAACACGGGGCTACACCTTC.

This clonotype was recorded many times. One end of the junction varies from germline; a read error may be responsible. J is TRBJ1-5 and V is TRBV6-2 or TRBV6-3; D unresolved. CDR3 length: 14 residues. From germline, CDR1 is MNHEY and CDR2 SVGEGT. The CDR3 is CASSYPQTNRPQHF. As DNA, the CDR3 is TGTGCCAGCAGTTACCCGCAGACGAATCGGCCCCAGCATTTT.

This clonotype has ten or more counts. This sequence joins TRBV14 and TRBJ1-1, with D possibly being TRBD1 (5 bases). Germline V lookup: CDR1 SGHDN, CDR2 FVKESK. CDR3 size: 13 residues. V dropped 4 bases and J dropped 11 bases, with 17 bases sitting between them. The CDR3 DNA reads TGTGCCAGCAGCCCTGGAGGACACTTACGGGCTTTCTTT. It codes for CASSPGGHLRAFF.

This clonotype was detected only once. The germline gene is not matched at one end of the junction; a read error may be the cause. The rearrangement joins TRBV6-2 or TRBV6-3 to TRBJ2-7, with D tentatively TRBD1 (6 bases). CDR1 and CDR2 (germline): MNHEY, SVGEGT. This CDR3 spans 12 amino acids. The CDR3 loop reads CASSGGSYEQCF. Written as DNA, the CDR3 is TGTGCCAGCAGTGGGGGCTCCTACGAGCAGTGCTTC.